Listed below are T cell receptor beta chains from one sample, sequenced in a study of blood T cells in healthy people across ages. TCRdb independently ran MiXCR on the 5' RACE reads; one entry per CDR3 protein. Of 800,000 to 1,000,000 distinct CDR3 sequences in the sample, about 48% were seen once. Sequencing was carried out using blood. Receptors were obtained from a man aged 25 to 40 in good health. Both conserved end residues are part of each CDR3. Fields, in order: clone size, J gene, V gene, D gene, CDR3 DNA, CDR3 protein. A D gene is named only where the DNA matches it firmly. Some rows mark clone size as missing; the rest say once, few, many or name a class of expanded clone.

abundance: NA; j_gene: TRBJ2-7; v_gene: TRBV7-8; d_gene: NA; CDR3nt: TGTGCCAGCAGCTTAGCGGGGAGAGGACGGAGCTCCTACAATGAGCAGTACTTC; CDR3aa: CASSLAGRGRSSYNEQYF
abundance: NA; j_gene: TRBJ1-2; v_gene: TRBV12-3/TRBV12-4; d_gene: NA; CDR3nt: TGTGCCAGCAGTCCAGCCCCGGGGGACAACTATGGCTACACCTTC; CDR3aa: CASSPAPGDNYGYTF
abundance: NA; j_gene: TRBJ2-7; v_gene: TRBV5-1; d_gene: TRBD1; CDR3nt: TGCGCCAGCAGCTCCGCCGGGACAGGGGATGTGGAGCAGTACTTC; CDR3aa: CASSSAGTGDVEQYF
abundance: NA; j_gene: TRBJ2-3; v_gene: TRBV5-1; d_gene: NA; CDR3nt: TGCGCCAGCAGCTTGGGGCAAACTGGGGATACGCAGTATTTT; CDR3aa: CASSLGQTGDTQYF
abundance: NA; j_gene: TRBJ1-2; v_gene: TRBV20-1; d_gene: NA; CDR3nt: TGCAGTGCTAGGCCGGGAAACTATGGCTACACCTTC; CDR3aa: CSARPGNYGYTF
abundance: NA; j_gene: TRBJ2-3; v_gene: TRBV7-9; d_gene: NA; CDR3nt: TGTGCCAGCAGCTATCGACAGATTGAGGGTACGCAGTATTTT; CDR3aa: CASSYRQIEGTQYF
abundance: NA; j_gene: TRBJ2-7; v_gene: TRBV29-1; d_gene: NA; CDR3nt: TGCAGCGTTGTGGAGTGGCAGACCTACGAGCAGTACTTC; CDR3aa: CSVVEWQTYEQYF
abundance: NA; j_gene: TRBJ1-6; v_gene: TRBV12-3/TRBV12-4; d_gene: NA; CDR3nt: TGTGCCAGCAGGCGGGCAGGGATCGATAATTCACCCCTCCACTTT; CDR3aa: CASRRAGIDNSPLHF
abundance: once; j_gene: TRBJ2-1; v_gene: TRBV25-1; d_gene: NA; CDR3nt: TGTGCCAGCAGTGAATATCGGGGCCTAAAACCTCAAGAGACCCAGTTCTTC; CDR3aa: CASSEYRGLKPQETQFF
abundance: NA; j_gene: TRBJ1-2; v_gene: TRBV28; d_gene: NA; CDR3nt: TGTGCCAGCAGTTTGGGGCCAAGACGTCATGGCTACACCTTC; CDR3aa: CASSLGPRRHGYTF
abundance: once; j_gene: TRBJ2-1; v_gene: TRBV20-1; d_gene: NA; CDR3nt: TGCAGTGCTTTTCCTTCTCGGGGGAGCTCCCACAATGAGCAGTTCTTC; CDR3aa: CSAFPSRGSSHNEQFF
abundance: NA; j_gene: TRBJ2-7; v_gene: TRBV3-1; d_gene: NA; CDR3nt: TGTGCCAGCAGCCCCCCGCCGGGGAGCTCCTACAATGAGCAGTACTTC; CDR3aa: CASSPPPGSSYNEQYF
abundance: few; j_gene: TRBJ1-1; v_gene: TRBV28; d_gene: NA; CDR3nt: TGTGCCAGCAGTTTAGGGGGGCCCACTGAAGCTTTCTTT; CDR3aa: CASSLGGPTEAFF
abundance: many; j_gene: TRBJ2-3; v_gene: TRBV5-1; d_gene: TRBD1; CDR3nt: TGCGCCAGCAGCCCCGGGACAGGGAGGACAGATACGCAGTATTTT; CDR3aa: CASSPGTGRTDTQYF